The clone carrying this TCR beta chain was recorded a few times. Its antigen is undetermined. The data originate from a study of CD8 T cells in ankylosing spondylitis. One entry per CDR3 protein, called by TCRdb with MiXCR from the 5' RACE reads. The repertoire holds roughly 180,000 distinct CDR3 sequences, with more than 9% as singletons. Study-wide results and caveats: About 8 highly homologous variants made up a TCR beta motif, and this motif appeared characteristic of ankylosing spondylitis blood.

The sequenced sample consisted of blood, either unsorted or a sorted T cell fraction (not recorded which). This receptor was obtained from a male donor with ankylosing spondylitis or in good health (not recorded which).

CDR3 bases: TGTGCCAGCAGCCAAGAGACAGGAGCTAGCACAGATACGCAGTATTTT. Translating it yields CASSQETGASTDTQYF. V is TRBV3-1 and J is TRBJ2-3; D may be TRBD1 (6 bases). V lost 0 bases and J lost 0, with 10 bases in between. The CDR3 is made up of 16 amino acids. Looked up from germline, CDR1 is LGHDT and CDR2 is YNNKEL (reference sequence).